The 2 T cell receptor beta chains below come from one sample, sequenced in a study of identical twins. TCRdb fed the 5' RACE reads into MiXCR, producing one record per CDR3 protein. Of about 530,000 distinct CDR3 sequences listed, about a fifth are singletons. These data are also associated with another study on yellow fever vaccine responses in identical twins.

Source material: CD4+ T cells sorted from blood. Every receptor here comes from a woman aged 18-29 years in good health.

As DNA, the CDR3 is TGCGCCAGCACGGGACAGGGGATGAACATTCAGTACTTC. Translating gives CASTGQGMNIQYF. The V call is TRBV10-2, the J call TRBJ2-4, with 10 bases aligning to TRBD1. The J segment lost 7 bases and the V segment lost 7 bases, leaving 4 bases of the junction unmatched. CDR3 length: 13 amino acids. Germline CDR1 WSHSY, CDR2 SAAADI.

The chain couples TRBV7-9 to TRBJ2-3, with TRBD2 identical over 7 bases. V dropped 5 bases and J dropped 2; count of bases not matched to a gene: 7. The CDR3 loop spans 15 amino acids. Germline CDR1 is SEHNR and CDR2 is FQNEAQ (reference sequence). In DNA form, the CDR3 reads TGTGCCAGCAGCCCGAAAGCGGGGAACACAGATACGCAGTATTTT. This codes for CASSPKAGNTDTQYF.